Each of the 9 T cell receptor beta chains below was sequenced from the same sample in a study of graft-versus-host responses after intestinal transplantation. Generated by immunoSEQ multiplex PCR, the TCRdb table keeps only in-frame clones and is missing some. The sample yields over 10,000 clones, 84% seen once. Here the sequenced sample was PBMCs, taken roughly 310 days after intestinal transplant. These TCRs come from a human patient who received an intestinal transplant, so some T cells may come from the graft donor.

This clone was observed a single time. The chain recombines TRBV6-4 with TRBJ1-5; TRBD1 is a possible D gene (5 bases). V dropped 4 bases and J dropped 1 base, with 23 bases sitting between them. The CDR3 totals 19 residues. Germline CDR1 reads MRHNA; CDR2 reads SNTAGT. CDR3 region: CASSVNRRREAHSNQPQHF. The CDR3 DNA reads TGTGCCAGCAGTGTTAATCGTCGCAGGGAGGCCCACAGCAATCAGCCCCAGCATTTT.

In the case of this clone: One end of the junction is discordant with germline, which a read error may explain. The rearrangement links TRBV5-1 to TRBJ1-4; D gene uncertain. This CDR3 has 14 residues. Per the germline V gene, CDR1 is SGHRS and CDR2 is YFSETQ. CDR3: CASGLGSVSEKLFF. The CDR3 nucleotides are TGCGCCAGCGGCTTGGGGTCAGTATCTGAAAAACTGTTTTTT.

CDR3 nucleotide sequence: TGTGCCAGCAGTGACAGGGGCCGCTCCTACGAGCAGTACTTC. It is translated as CASSDRGRSYEQYF. The chain has TRBV28 and TRBJ2-7, with 8 bases fitting TRBD1. The CDR3 is 14 amino acids. Losses at the gene ends were 5 bases for V and 0 bases for J; bases not matched to a gene: 3. Germline CDR1 and CDR2: MDHEN and SYDVKM.

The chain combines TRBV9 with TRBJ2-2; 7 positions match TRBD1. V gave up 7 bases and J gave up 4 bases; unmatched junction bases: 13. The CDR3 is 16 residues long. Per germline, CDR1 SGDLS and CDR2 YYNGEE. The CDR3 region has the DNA TGTGCCAGCGGATCAACAGGGGATGGGGGCACCGGGGAGCTGTTTTTT. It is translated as CASGSTGDGGTGELFF.

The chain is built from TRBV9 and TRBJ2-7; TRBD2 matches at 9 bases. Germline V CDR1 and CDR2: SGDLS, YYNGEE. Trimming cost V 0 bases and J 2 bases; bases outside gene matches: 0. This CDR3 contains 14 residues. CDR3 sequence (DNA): TGTGCCAGCAGCGTAGGACTAGCGGCCTACGAGCAGTACTTC. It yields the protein CASSVGLAAYEQYF.

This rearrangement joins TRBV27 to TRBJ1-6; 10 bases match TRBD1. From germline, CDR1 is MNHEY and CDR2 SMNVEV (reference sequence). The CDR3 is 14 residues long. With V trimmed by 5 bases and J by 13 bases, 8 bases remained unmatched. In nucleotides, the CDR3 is TGTGCCAGCAGTATGACAGGGGGCGGATCGCCCCTCCACTTT. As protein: CASSMTGGGSPLHF.

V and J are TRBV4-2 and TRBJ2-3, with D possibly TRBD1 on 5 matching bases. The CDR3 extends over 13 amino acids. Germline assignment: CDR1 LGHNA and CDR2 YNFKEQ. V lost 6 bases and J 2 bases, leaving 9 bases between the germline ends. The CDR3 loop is CASRQVFTDTQYF. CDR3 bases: TGTGCCAGCAGACAGGTTTTCACAGATACGCAGTATTTT.

The CDR3 region has the DNA TGCGCCAGCAGCCAAGAAACGCCCGAGGGAGATAGCGGGAGACAAGAGACCCAGTACTTC. Residues: CASSQETPEGDSGRQETQYF. The chain recombines TRBV4-1 with TRBJ2-5; 9 nucleotides align to TRBD2. This CDR3 comprises 20 residues. Trimming at V came to 0 bases and at J to 2 bases, leaving 16 bases not matched to a gene. Germline V gene sequence: CDR1 MGHRA, CDR2 YSYEKL.

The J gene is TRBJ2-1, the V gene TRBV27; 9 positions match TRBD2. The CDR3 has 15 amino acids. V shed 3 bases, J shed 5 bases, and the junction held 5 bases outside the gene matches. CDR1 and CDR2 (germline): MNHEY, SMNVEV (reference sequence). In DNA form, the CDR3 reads TGTGCCAGCAGTTTGGGCGGGAGGGCGAACAATGAGCAGTTCTTC. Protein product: CASSLGGRANNEQFF.